These 27 T cell receptor beta chains were all obtained from the same sample, sequenced in a study of blood T cell repertoires in COVID-19. Assay: immunoSEQ multiplex PCR; the TCRdb copy retains only in-frame clones and omits some. The sample holds 450,000 to 500,000 clones, around 90% seen once. The sequenced sample was PBMCs or T cells enriched from blood (not recorded which). The receptors shown here come from a woman aged 18-29 years who had recovered from COVID-19.

The chain couples TRBV5-4 to TRBJ1-4; 9 bases match TRBD1. Germline V lookup: CDR1 SGHNT, CDR2 YYREEE (reference sequence). The CDR3 spans 15 residues. V lost 3 bases and J lost 5; bases outside the gene matches: 5. The DNA of the CDR3 is TGTGCCAGCAGCTACGGACAGGGGATGAATGAAAAACTGTTTTTT. It specifies CASSYGQGMNEKLFF.

The J gene is TRBJ2-2, the V gene TRBV5-4; possible D gene TRBD2, 5 bases. The CDR3 contains 17 residues. With 0 bases removed from V and 1 base from J, the gap between germline ends came to 13 bases. Germline CDR1 reads SGHNT; CDR2 reads YYREEE (reference sequence). Here the CDR3 DNA reads TGTGCCAGCAGCTTGGGGGGAGTCGGGGAGAACACCGGGGAGCTGTTTTTT. Amino acid sequence: CASSLGGVGENTGELFF.

The chain has TRBV30 and TRBJ2-7; D is perhaps TRBD1 (6 bases). The CDR3 sequence is 13 residues long. CDR1 and CDR2 from the germline V gene are GTSNPN and SVGIG (reference sequence). The V and J ends lost 3 bases and 0 bases respectively, with 9 bases between them. Written as DNA, the CDR3 is TGTGCCTGGAGCAGGGGAATCTCCTACGAGCAGTACTTC. It encodes CAWSRGISYEQYF.

The chain uses TRBV19 and TRBJ2-5; TRBD2 matches at 10 bases. CDR1 is LNHDA and CDR2 is SQIVND in the germline V gene (reference sequence). The length of the CDR3 is 15 residues. V lost 5 bases, J lost 4 bases, and 7 bases stayed unmatched. The CDR3 region has the DNA TGTGCCAGTAGTTTAGCGGGGGGCGGTTTAGAGACCCAGTACTTC. Translating it yields CASSLAGGGLETQYF.

This clone was seen once. This chain joins TRBV5-4 and TRBJ2-3; D is perhaps TRBD1 (5 bases). CDR1 is SGHNT, CDR2 YYREEE, per germline (reference sequence). With 4 bases removed from V and 3 bases from J, the gap between germline ends came to 12 bases. The CDR3 is 14 amino acids. The CDR3 loop reads CASSPARVTDTQYF. DNA for the CDR3: TGTGCCAGCAGCCCGGCCAGGGTAACAGATACGCAGTATTTT.

The rearrangement links TRBV3-1 (or the pseudogene TRBV3-2) to TRBJ1-1; D gene uncertain. The CDR3 totals 13 residues. CDR1 is LGHDT, CDR2 YNNKEL, per germline (reference sequence). Trimming stripped 3 bases from V and 8 bases from J, with 13 bases between. The CDR3 coding sequence is TGTGCCAGCAGCCAGGCAGGACTAGGAGAAGCTTTCTTT. As protein: CASSQAGLGEAFF.

The V call is TRBV2, the J call TRBJ1-1; the D is unclear. Per germline, CDR1 SNHLY and CDR2 FYNNEI. Trimming shortened V by 3 bases and J by 6 bases, and 5 bases separated the two germline ends. CDR3 length: 11 residues. This chain's CDR3 is CASSDFAEAFF. The CDR3 DNA sequence: TGTGCCAGCAGTGATTTCGCTGAAGCTTTCTTT.

The chain is built from TRBV28 and TRBJ1-5; 9 bases line up with TRBD1. Trimming took 10 bases from V and 7 from J; bases not matched to a gene: 11. Germline CDR1 and CDR2: MDHEN and SYDVKM. The CDR3 covers 14 residues. CDR3: CATRWGGTGQPQHF. As DNA, the CDR3 is TGTGCCACCCGGTGGGGGGGGACAGGGCAGCCCCAGCATTTT.

This clone was detected once. The chain is built from TRBV3-1 (or the pseudogene TRBV3-2) and TRBJ2-7; 13 nucleotides match TRBD2. Trimming removed 4 bases from V and 5 bases from J; junction bases left unmatched: 14. CDR3 length: 18 residues. Germline loops: CDR1 LGHDT, CDR2 YNNKEL (reference sequence). For the CDR3, the DNA is TGTGCCAGCAGCCGGGTAGCCGGGACTAGCGGGGTACAAAACGAGCAGTACTTC. Protein product: CASSRVAGTSGVQNEQYF.

The chain combines TRBV10-3 with TRBJ1-1; a weak D match, TRBD1 (6 bases). V was clipped by 4 bases and J by 4 bases, with 13 bases between them. The V gene's germline CDR1 is ENHRY and CDR2 SYGVKD. This CDR3 contains 14 residues. CDR3 sequence (DNA): TGTGCCATCAGTGTCGGGACAACGGCCACTGAAGCTTTCTTT. This codes for CAISVGTTATEAFF.

This clone was recorded only once. The chain carries TRBV4-1 and TRBJ1-1; the D gene is possibly TRBD1 (5 bases). Germline CDR1 is MGHRA and CDR2 is YSYEKL. CDR3 length: 19 residues. V lost 1 base to trimming and J lost 0 bases, with 21 bases between them. CDR3: CASSQGSRWGVQMNTEAFF. CDR3 nucleotides: TGCGCCAGCAGCCAAGGCTCACGATGGGGGGTTCAAATGAACACTGAAGCTTTCTTT.

The gene calls are TRBV28 and TRBJ1-1; 9 bases fit TRBD1. Unmatched junction bases numbered 13, after V lost 5 bases and J lost 6 bases. Germline V CDR1 and CDR2: MDHEN, SYDVKM. The CDR3 spans 16 residues. CDR3 sequence: CASSHRDRAVGAEAFF. CDR3 nucleotides: TGTGCCAGCAGTCACCGGGACAGGGCGGTCGGCGCTGAAGCTTTCTTT. The entire variable domain, with the rest obtained from reference TRBV28 and TRBJ1-1, is as follows: DVKVTQSSRYLVKRTGEKVFLECVQDMDHENMFWYRQDPGLGLRLIYFSYDVKMKEKGDIPEGYSVSREKKERFSLILESASTNQTSMYLCASSHRDRAVGAEAFFGQGTRLTVV.

V usage is TRBV7-3 and J usage is TRBJ1-2, with unresolved D. The V end was cut by 5 bases, the J end by 7 bases, with 11 bases between. The CDR3 contains 12 residues. Germline-derived CDR1 and CDR2 are SGHTA and FQGTGA. CDR3 loop: CASSNGESGYTF. The DNA for the CDR3 is TGTGCCAGCAGCAACGGGGAAAGTGGCTACACCTTC.

This chain links TRBV29-1 with TRBJ1-1, with 9 positions matching TRBD1. Unmatched junction bases numbered 3, after V lost 8 bases and J lost 5 bases. CDR3 length: 11 residues. Per germline, CDR1 SQVTM and CDR2 ANQGSEA. The CDR3 protein is CSSTGGTEAFF. CDR3 nucleotides: TGCAGCTCGACAGGGGGAACTGAAGCTTTCTTT.

V is TRBV28 and J is TRBJ1-2; D is unresolved. Per germline, CDR1 MDHEN and CDR2 SYDVKM. Trimming took 6 bases from V and 6 from J, leaving 14 bases between them. This CDR3 contains 13 residues. CDR3 residues: CASRYSMGDGYTF. CDR3 bases: TGTGCCAGCAGGTATTCTATGGGAGATGGCTACACCTTC.

On this clone itself: At one end the junction does not follow the germline gene, possibly because of a read error. The rearrangement joins TRBV12-3 or TRBV12-4 to TRBJ1-2; 8 bases are shared with TRBD1. The CDR3 runs to 11 residues. For the CDR3, the DNA is TGTGCCAGCAGCTTGGACAGGGTCCAACACTTC. As protein: CASSLDRVQHF.

The chain has TRBV7-8 and TRBJ1-1; D perhaps matches TRBD1 (6 bases). Germline-derived CDR1 and CDR2 are SGHVS and FQNEAQ. There are 15 residues in the CDR3. With 7 bases removed from V and 4 bases from J, the gap between germline ends came to 19 bases. The CDR3 protein is CASTPGAVSSTEAFF. CDR3 bases: TGTGCCAGCACCCCAGGGGCAGTATCGAGCACTGAAGCTTTCTTT. Variable domain in full (rest from reference TRBV7-8 and TRBJ1-1): GAGVSQSPRYKVAKRGQDVALRCDPISGHVSLFWYQQALGQGPEFLTYFQNEAQLDKSGLPSDRFFAERPEGSVSTLKIQRTQQEDSAVYLCASTPGAVSSTEAFFGQGTRLTVV.

This clone was found once. CDR3 in DNA: TGTGCCAGCAGCTTTGAGCGCTATGAGCAGTTCTTC. Amino acid sequence: CASSFERYEQFF. The chain combines TRBV11-2 with TRBJ2-1, with D hard to call. CDR3 length: 12 amino acids. The germline V and J ends were trimmed by 3 bases and 8 bases, with 8 bases remaining between them. Germline CDR1 SGHAT, CDR2 FQNNGV. The whole variable domain, remainder taken from reference TRBV11-2 and TRBJ2-1, is EAGVAQSPRYKIIEKRQSVAFWCNPISGHATLYWYQQILGQGPKLLIQFQNNGVVDDSQLPKDRFSAERLKGVDSTLKIQPAKLEDSAVYLCASSFERYEQFFGPGTRLTVL.

The V gene is TRBV13, the J gene TRBJ1-1; D remains ambiguous. The CDR3 covers 13 residues. V shed 7 bases and J shed 5 bases, with 14 bases lying between them. Germline assignment: CDR1 PRHDT and CDR2 FYEKMQ (reference sequence). CDR3 bases: TGTGCCAGCACCGGTTTATCGGGGACTGAAGCTTTCTTT. Amino acids: CASTGLSGTEAFF.

The chain joins TRBV12-3 or TRBV12-4 to TRBJ2-3, with 7 bases fitting TRBD2. The CDR3 length is 11 residues. V trimming: 6 bases; J trimming: 9 bases; junction bases outside the gene matches: 3. CDR3 sequence (DNA): TGTGCCAGCAGATCTAGCGGCACGCAGTATTTT. This gives the protein CASRSSGTQYF.

This chain uses TRBV30 with TRBJ1-3; 7 bases agree with TRBD1. Germline lookup yields CDR1 GTSNPN and CDR2 SVGIG (reference sequence). J lost 4 bases, V lost 4 bases, and 7 bases had no gene match. CDR3 length equals 14 residues. The CDR3 region has the DNA TGTGCCTGGATGGAAGGGGGCGGGGGAAACACCATATATTTT. Protein product: CAWMEGGGGNTIYF.

The chain employs TRBV5-1 and TRBJ1-1; tentative D call: TRBD1 (6 bases). Germline values: CDR1 SGHRS, CDR2 YFSETQ. Trimming cost V 2 bases and J 5 bases, with 19 bases left between them. This CDR3 region has 16 residues. The CDR3 DNA follows: TGCGCCAGCAGCTTTGGAACAGGGATCGGTCAAACTGAAGCTTTCTTT. It is translated as CASSFGTGIGQTEAFF. Based on the CDR3 plus reference TRBV5-1 and TRBJ1-1, the full variable domain is KAGVTQTPRYLIKTRGQQVTLSCSPISGHRSVSWYQQTPGQGLQFLFEYFSETQRNKGNFPGRFSGRQFSNSRSEMNVSTLELGDSALYLCASSFGTGIGQTEAFFGQGTRLTVV.

The chain combines TRBV18 with TRBJ1-1; D is unresolved. Germline values: CDR1 KGHSH, CDR2 LQKENI. The CDR3 spans 15 residues. Trimming removed 2 bases from V and 7 bases from J, with 17 bases in between. The CDR3 is CASSPGRDGTFEAFF. In DNA form, the CDR3 reads TGTGCCAGCTCACCAGGGCGCGACGGCACTTTTGAAGCTTTCTTT.

The J gene is TRBJ1-2, the V gene TRBV30; 11 bases agree with TRBD1. The V and J ends lost 7 bases and 6 bases, in that order; junction bases with no gene match: 10. CDR3 length: 14 residues. CDR1 is GTSNPN and CDR2 is SVGIG in the germline V gene (reference sequence). In nucleotides, the CDR3 is TGTGCCTCGGGACAGGGGGTTCCCTGGGATGGCTACACCTTC. Protein: CASGQGVPWDGYTF.

This chain links TRBV30 with TRBJ1-2, with TRBD1 identical over 8 bases. Germline CDR1 GTSNPN, CDR2 SVGIG (reference sequence). V shed 5 bases and J 8 bases; nucleotides not matched to a gene: 10. The CDR3 has 13 residues. In nucleotides, the CDR3 is TGTGCCTGGGGACAACGGACAGGGACAGGCTACACCTTC. Its translation is CAWGQRTGTGYTF.

This rearrangement joins TRBV5-6 to TRBJ1-5; 9 nucleotides agree with TRBD1. Per germline, CDR1 SGHDT and CDR2 YYEEEE. V lost 3 bases, J lost 6 bases, and 10 bases stayed unmatched. The CDR3 loop spans 16 amino acids. CDR3 amino acids: CASSSQGTGSFQPQHF. The DNA for the CDR3 is TGTGCCAGCAGCTCTCAGGGGACAGGGAGTTTTCAGCCCCAGCATTTT.

This chain joins TRBV3-1 (or the pseudogene TRBV3-2) and TRBJ2-7, with 13 bases fitting TRBD2. The CDR3 sequence is 16 residues long. Trimming cost V 1 base and J 0 bases; bases outside gene matches: 0. The germline gives CDR1 LGHDT, CDR2 YNNKEL (reference sequence). CDR3 bases: TGTGCCAGCAGCCAAGGACTAGCGGGGGGCTCCTACGAGCAGTACTTC. Protein product: CASSQGLAGGSYEQYF.